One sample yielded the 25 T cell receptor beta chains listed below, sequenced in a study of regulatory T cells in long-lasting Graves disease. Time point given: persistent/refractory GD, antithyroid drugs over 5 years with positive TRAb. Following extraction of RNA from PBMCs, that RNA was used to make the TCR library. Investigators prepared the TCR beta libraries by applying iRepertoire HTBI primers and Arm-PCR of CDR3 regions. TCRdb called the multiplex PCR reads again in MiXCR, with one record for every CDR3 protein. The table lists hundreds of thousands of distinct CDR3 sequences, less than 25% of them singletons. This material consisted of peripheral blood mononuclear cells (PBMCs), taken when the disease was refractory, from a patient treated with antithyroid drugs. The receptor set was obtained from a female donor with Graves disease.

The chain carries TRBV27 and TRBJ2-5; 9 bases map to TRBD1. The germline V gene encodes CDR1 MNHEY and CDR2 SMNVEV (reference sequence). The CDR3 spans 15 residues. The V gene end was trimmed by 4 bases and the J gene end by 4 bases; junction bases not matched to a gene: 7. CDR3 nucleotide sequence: TGTGCCAGCAGTTCCCGGACAGGGGACATAGAGACCCAGTACTTC. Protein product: CASSSRTGDIETQYF.

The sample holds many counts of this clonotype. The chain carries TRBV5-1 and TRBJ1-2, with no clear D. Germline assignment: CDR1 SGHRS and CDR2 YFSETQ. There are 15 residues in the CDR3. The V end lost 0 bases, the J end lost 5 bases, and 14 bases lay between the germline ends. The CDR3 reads CASSLEASDVYGYTF. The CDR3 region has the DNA TGCGCCAGCAGCTTGGAGGCGTCAGACGTTTATGGCTACACCTTC.

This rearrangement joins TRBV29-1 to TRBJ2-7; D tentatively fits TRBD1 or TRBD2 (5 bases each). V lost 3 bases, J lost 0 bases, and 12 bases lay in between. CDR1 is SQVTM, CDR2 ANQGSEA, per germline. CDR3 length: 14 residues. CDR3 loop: CSVEGRDISYEQYF. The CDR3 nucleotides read TGCAGCGTTGAGGGACGGGATATCTCCTACGAGCAGTACTTC.

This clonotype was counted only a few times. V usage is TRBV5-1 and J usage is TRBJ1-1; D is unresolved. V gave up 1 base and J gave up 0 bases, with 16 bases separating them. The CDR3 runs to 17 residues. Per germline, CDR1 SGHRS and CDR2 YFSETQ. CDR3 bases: TGCGCCAGCAGCTTGCGTACAGCCGGGATAATGAACACTGAAGCTTTCTTT. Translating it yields CASSLRTAGIMNTEAFF.

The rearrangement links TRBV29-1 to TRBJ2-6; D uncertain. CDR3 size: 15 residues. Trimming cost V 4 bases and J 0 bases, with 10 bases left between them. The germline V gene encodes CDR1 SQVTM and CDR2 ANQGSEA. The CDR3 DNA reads TGCAGCGTTGTGCCCACAGTCTCTGGGGCCAACGTCCTGACTTTC. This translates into CSVVPTVSGANVLTF.

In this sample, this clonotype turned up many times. The CDR3 bases are TGTGCCAGCAGTTTGCCGACCACAGGGAGGGCAGACACCATATATTTT. Translating gives CASSLPTTGRADTIYF. The rearrangement links TRBV28 to TRBJ1-3, with a weak D call TRBD1 (6 bases). CDR1 and CDR2 from the germline V gene are MDHEN and SYDVKM. V lost 3 bases and J lost 8, with 20 bases in between. The CDR3 is 16 residues long.

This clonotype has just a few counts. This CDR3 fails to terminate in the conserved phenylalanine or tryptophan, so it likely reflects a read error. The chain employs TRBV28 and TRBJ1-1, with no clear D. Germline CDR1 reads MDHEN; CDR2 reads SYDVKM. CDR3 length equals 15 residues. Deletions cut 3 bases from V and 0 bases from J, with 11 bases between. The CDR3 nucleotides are TGTGCCAGCAGTTTGGTCCGGGAAATGAACACTGAAGCTTTCTCT. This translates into CASSLVREMNTEAFS.

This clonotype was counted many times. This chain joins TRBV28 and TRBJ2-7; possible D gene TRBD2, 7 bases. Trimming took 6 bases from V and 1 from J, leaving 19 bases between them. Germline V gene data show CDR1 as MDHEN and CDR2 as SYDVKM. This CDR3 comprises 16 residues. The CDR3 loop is CASSSALGGGSYEQYF. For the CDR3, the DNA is TGTGCCAGCAGCTCGGCCCTAGGGGGGGGGTCCTACGAGCAGTACTTC.

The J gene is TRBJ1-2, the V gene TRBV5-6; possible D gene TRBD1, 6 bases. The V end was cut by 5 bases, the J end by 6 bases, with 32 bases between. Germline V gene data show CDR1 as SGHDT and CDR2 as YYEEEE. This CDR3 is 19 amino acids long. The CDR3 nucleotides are TGTGCCAGCAGAAAGATAGAATTCAGGGGCCCACCTACCTACGATGGCTACACCTTC. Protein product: CASRKIEFRGPPTYDGYTF.

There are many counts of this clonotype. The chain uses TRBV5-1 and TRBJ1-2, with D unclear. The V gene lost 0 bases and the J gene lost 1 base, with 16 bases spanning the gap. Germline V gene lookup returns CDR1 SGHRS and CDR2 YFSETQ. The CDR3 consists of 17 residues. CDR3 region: CASSLVPHSGLNYGYTF. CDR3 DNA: TGCGCCAGCAGCTTGGTTCCTCATTCAGGACTTAACTATGGCTACACCTTC.

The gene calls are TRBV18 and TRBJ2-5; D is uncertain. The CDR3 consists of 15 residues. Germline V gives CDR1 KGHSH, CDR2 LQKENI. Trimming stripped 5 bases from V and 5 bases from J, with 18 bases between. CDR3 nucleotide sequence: TGTGCCAGCTCATCCGCTTTACTTGGGATGGAGACCCAGTACTTC. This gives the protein CASSSALLGMETQYF.

The CDR3 region has the DNA TGTGCCAGCAGCGTAGTAGCGCGGCCGTTCGAGCAGTACTTC. Translation gives CASSVVARPFEQYF. The chain couples TRBV9 to TRBJ2-7, with a possible D match to TRBD2 (5 bases). Trimming pared 0 bases from V and 6 bases from J, leaving 13 bases between. Germline V gene sequence: CDR1 SGDLS, CDR2 YYNGEE. This CDR3 contains 14 residues. The full variable domain, in which reference TRBV9 and TRBJ2-7 provide the parts outside the CDR3, is DSGVTQTPKHLITATGQRVTLRCSPRSGDLSVYWYQQSLDQGLQFLIQYYNGEERAKGNILERFSAQQFPDLHSELNLSSLELGDSALYFCASSVVARPFEQYFGPGTRLTVT.

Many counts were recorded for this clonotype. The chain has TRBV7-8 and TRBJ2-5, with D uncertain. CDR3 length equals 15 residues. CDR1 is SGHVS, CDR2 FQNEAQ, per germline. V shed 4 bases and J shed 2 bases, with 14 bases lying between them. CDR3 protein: CASSSGPLPQETQYF. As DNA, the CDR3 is TGTGCCAGCAGCTCTGGGCCATTACCTCAAGAGACCCAGTACTTC.

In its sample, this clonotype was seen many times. Here the CDR3 reads CASSIAGAEYEQYF. The CDR3 bases are TGTGCCAGCAGCATAGCGGGAGCAGAGTACGAGCAGTACTTC. The chain recombines TRBV12-3 or TRBV12-4 with TRBJ2-7; 9 nucleotides agree with TRBD2. The CDR3 has 14 residues. After removal of 6 bases from V and 4 bases from J, the junction contained 7 bases not matched to a gene.

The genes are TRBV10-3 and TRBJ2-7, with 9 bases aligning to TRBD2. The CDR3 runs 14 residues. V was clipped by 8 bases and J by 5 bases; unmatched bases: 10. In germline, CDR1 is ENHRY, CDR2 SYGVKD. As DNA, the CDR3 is TGTGCCATCCTTGAGGCGGGAGGGATCCACGAGCAGTACTTC. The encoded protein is CAILEAGGIHEQYF.

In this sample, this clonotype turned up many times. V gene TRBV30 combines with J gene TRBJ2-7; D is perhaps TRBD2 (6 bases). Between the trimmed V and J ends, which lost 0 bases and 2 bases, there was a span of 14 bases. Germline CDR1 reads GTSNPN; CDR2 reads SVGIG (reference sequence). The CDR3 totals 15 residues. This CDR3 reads CAWSVSGGPAYEQYF. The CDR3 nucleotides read TGTGCCTGGAGTGTATCCGGGGGACCCGCCTACGAGCAGTACTTC. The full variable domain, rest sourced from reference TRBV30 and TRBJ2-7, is SQTIHQWPATLVQPVGSPLSLECTVEGTSNPNLYWYRQAAGRGLQLLFYSVGIGQISSEVPQNLSASRPQDRQFILSSKKLLLSDSGFYLCAWSVSGGPAYEQYFGPGTRLTVT.

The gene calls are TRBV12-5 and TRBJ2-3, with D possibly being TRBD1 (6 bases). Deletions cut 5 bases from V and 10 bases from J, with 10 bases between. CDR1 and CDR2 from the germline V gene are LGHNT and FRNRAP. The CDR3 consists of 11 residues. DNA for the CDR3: TGTGCTAGTGGTACAGGGAGATCGCAGTATTTT. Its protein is CASGTGRSQYF. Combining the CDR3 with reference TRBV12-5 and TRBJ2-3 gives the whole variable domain DARVTQTPRHKVTEMGQEVTMRCQPILGHNTVFWYRQTMMQGLELLAYFRNRAPLDDSGMPKDRFSAEMPDATLATLKIQPSEPRDSAVYFCASGTGRSQYFGPGTRLTVL.

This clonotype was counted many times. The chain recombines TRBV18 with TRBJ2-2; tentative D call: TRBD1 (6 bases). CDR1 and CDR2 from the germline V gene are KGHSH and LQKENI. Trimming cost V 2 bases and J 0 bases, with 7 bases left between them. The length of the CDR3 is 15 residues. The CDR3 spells CASSPTGSNTGELFF. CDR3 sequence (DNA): TGTGCCAGCTCACCAACAGGGTCGAACACCGGGGAGCTGTTTTTT. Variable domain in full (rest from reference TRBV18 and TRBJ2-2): NAGVMQNPRHLVRRRGQEARLRCSPMKGHSHVYWYRQLPEEGLKFMVYLQKENIIDESGMPKERFSAEFPKEGPSILRIQQVVRGDSAAYFCASSPTGSNTGELFFGEGSRLTVL.

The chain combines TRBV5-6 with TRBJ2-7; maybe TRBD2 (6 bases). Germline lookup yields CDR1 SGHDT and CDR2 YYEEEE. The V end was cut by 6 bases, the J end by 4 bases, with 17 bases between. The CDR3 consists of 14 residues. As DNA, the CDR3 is TGTGCCAGCAATGCCCCGGGAGTGGTGTACGAGCAGTACTTC. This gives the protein CASNAPGVVYEQYF. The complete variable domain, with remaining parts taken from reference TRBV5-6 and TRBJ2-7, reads DAGVTQSPTHLIKTRGQQVTLRCSPKSGHDTVSWYQQALGQGPQFIFQYYEEEERQRGNFPDRFSGHQFPNYSSELNVNALLLGDSALYLCASNAPGVVYEQYFGPGTRLTVT.

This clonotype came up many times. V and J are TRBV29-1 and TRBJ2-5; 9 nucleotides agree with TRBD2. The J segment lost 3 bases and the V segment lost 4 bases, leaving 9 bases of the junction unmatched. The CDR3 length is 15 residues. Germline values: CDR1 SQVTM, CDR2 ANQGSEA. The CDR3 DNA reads TGCAGCGTTGCCCGGGCTGGCGGGAGGGAAGAGACCCAGTACTTC. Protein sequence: CSVARAGGREETQYF.

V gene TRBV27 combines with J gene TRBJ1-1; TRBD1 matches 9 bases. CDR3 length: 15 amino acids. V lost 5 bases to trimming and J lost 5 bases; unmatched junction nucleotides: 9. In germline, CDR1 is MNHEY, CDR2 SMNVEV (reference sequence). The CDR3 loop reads CASSKNRGLGTEAFF. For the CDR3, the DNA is TGTGCCAGCAGTAAAAACAGGGGGCTGGGTACTGAAGCTTTCTTT.

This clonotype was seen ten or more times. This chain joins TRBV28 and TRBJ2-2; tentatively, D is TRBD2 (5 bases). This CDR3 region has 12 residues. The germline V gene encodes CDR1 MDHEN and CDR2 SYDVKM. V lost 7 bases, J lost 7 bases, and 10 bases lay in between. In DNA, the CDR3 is TGTGCCAGCAAACTAGTCGGCGGGGAGCTGTTTTTT. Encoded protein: CASKLVGGELFF.

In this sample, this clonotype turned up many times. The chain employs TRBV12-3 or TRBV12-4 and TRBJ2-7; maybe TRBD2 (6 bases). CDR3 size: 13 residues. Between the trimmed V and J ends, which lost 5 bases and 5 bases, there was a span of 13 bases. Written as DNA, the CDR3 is TGTGCCAGCAGTCCAGGAGGGGTTAACGAGCAGTACTTC. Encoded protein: CASSPGGVNEQYF.

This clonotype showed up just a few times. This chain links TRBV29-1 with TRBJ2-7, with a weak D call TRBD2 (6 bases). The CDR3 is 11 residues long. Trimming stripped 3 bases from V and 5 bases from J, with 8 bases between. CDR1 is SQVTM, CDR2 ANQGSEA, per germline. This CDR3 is CSVERDHEQYF. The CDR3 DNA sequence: TGCAGCGTTGAGCGGGACCACGAGCAGTACTTC.

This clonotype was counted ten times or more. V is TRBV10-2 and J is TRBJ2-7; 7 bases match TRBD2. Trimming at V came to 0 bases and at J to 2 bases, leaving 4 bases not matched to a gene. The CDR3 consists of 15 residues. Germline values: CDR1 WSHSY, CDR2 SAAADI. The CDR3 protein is CASSESTSGAYEQYF. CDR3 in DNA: TGCGCCAGCAGTGAGTCGACAAGCGGGGCCTACGAGCAGTACTTC.